What follows are 9 T cell receptor beta chains derived from one specimen sequenced in a study of Graves' ophthalmopathy and Graves' hyperthyroidism (dated by TCRdb to the late 2010s). Sequencing was performed on an Illumina HiSeq 2000. TCR beta CDR3 regions were amplified from RNA transcripts for repertoire sequencing. The first round of RT-PCR was done with HTBI primers and the Qiagen OneStep RT-PCR kit, and was followed by a second round of multiplex PCR, then size selection and purification. TCRdb reworked the public reads: Q25 trimming with fastp, MiXCR clone assembly, productive beta chains retained. Rows with a matching CDR3 protein are joined into one entry that keeps the most common DNA and genes. Across this sample there are some 350,000 distinct CDR3 sequences, with about 18% seen only once. The ten largest make up 2% to 2.5% of the sample. Sequences were obtained from peripheral blood. The source is an adult woman with stable Graves' hyperthyroidism.

This clonotype occurred many times. The chain has TRBV7-8 and TRBJ1-1; maybe TRBD1 (5 bases). V lost 2 bases and J 3 bases, leaving 10 bases between the germline ends. CDR1 is SGHVS and CDR2 is FQNEAQ in the germline V gene. The CDR3 runs to 14 residues. The CDR3 DNA reads TGTGCCAGCAGCTTACAGGGAAGGGACACTGAAGCTTTCTTT. Translating it yields CASSLQGRDTEAFF.

This clonotype has ten or more counts. The chain carries TRBV19 and TRBJ1-5; D unresolved. Trimming shortened V by 4 bases and J by 3 bases, and 10 bases separated the two germline ends. The CDR3 totals 14 residues. Germline loops: CDR1 LNHDA, CDR2 SQIVND (reference sequence). In DNA, the CDR3 is TGTGCCAGTAGTACCCGGGCCTCCAATCAGCCCCAGCATTTT. Translating gives CASSTRASNQPQHF.

CDR3 loop: CASSYSPGIGTGKETQYF. The CDR3, as DNA: TGTGCCAGCAGTTATTCCCCTGGGATCGGGACAGGGAAAGAGACCCAGTACTTC. The chain recombines TRBV6-5 with TRBJ2-5, with 9 bases lining up with TRBD1. This CDR3 region has 18 residues. Germline V CDR1 and CDR2: MNHEY, SVGAGI. Trimming at V came to 3 bases and at J to 3 bases, leaving 14 bases not matched to a gene.

This clonotype showed up many times. V gene TRBV7-2 combines with J gene TRBJ1-3, with D hard to call. The CDR3 is 15 amino acids. The germline CDR1 and CDR2 sequences are SGHTA and FQGNSA. V lost 4 bases and J 2 bases, leaving 12 bases between the germline ends. The CDR3 sequence is CASSWEQPPGNTIYF. CDR3 bases: TGTGCCAGCAGCTGGGAACAGCCTCCTGGAAACACCATATATTTT.

This clonotype was detected ten times or more. The chain recombines TRBV7-6 with TRBJ2-5, with 12 nucleotides matching TRBD1. Germline CDR1 SGHVS, CDR2 FNYEAQ. The ends lost 5 bases at V and 10 bases at J; junction bases unmatched: 8. The CDR3 totals 14 residues. DNA of the CDR3: TGTGCCAGCAGCCTCGGGACAGGGGGCCGTTTCCAGTACTTC. Protein sequence: CASSLGTGGRFQYF.

This clonotype was detected many times. V and J are TRBV11-3 and TRBJ1-1; D is unclear. This CDR3 contains 13 residues. Trimming shortened V by 5 bases and J by 1 base, and 8 bases separated the two germline ends. The germline V gene has CDR1 SGHNT and CDR2 YENEEA. In DNA, the CDR3 is TGTGCCAGCAGCCAAGATGGGAACACTGAAGCTTTCTTT. It specifies CASSQDGNTEAFF.

The table lists this clonotype with a few counts. This sequence joins TRBV5-1 and TRBJ2-2, with 8 bases aligning to TRBD2. V was pared by 1 base and J by 3 bases, with 5 bases of the junction left unmatched. The CDR3 has 16 residues. From germline, CDR1 is SGHRS and CDR2 YFSETQ. The CDR3: CASSLTAGVDTGELFF. The CDR3 coding sequence is TGCGCCAGCAGCTTGACAGCGGGAGTGGACACCGGGGAGCTGTTTTTT.

The chain carries TRBV29-1 and TRBJ1-2; possible D gene TRBD1, 6 bases. The germline CDR1 and CDR2 sequences are SQVTM and ANQGSEA. The length of the CDR3 is 14 residues. With 6 bases removed from V and 1 base from J, the gap between germline ends came to 15 bases. The CDR3 sequence is CSVPRNRDNYGYTF. CDR3 nucleotides: TGCAGCGTGCCCCGGAACAGGGATAACTATGGCTACACCTTC. Full variable domain (outside the CDR3, taken from reference TRBV29-1 and TRBJ1-2): SAVISQKPSRDICQRGTSLTIQCQVDSQVTMMFWYRQQPGQSLTLIATANQGSEATYESGFVIDKFPISRPNLTFSTLTVSNMSPEDSSIYLCSVPRNRDNYGYTFGSGTRLTVV.

This clonotype was observed at least ten times. This chain uses TRBV6-2 or TRBV6-3 with TRBJ2-2; a possible D gene is TRBD1 (5 bases). V shed 10 bases and J shed 2 bases, with 14 bases lying between them. Germline CDR1 and CDR2: MNHEY and SVGEGT. The CDR3 runs 14 residues. CDR3 sequence reads: CATRTFLNTGELFF. The CDR3 bases are TGTGCCACTCGGACATTCTTAAACACCGGGGAGCTGTTTTTT.